This T cell receptor beta chain was recovered during a study of a mutant IDH1 vaccine in newly diagnosed glioma. Study-level background: Patients got radiotherapy, temozolomide, or both beforehand, and most got both. Regarding the study as a whole: Changes in top peripheral clonotypes did not appear linked to pseudoprogression.

The CDR3 is made up of 22 amino acids. Losses at the gene ends were 0 bases for V and 3 bases for J; bases not matched to a gene: 23. Germline CDR1 and CDR2: MGHRA and YSYEKL. As for time point: week 35, safety follow-up. The vaccine gave 300 ug of a 20-mer mutant IDH1 peptide subcutaneously per dose. There were new WHO grade 3 or 4 astrocytomas in the donors, and these were IDH1-mutant and ATRX-lost. Some clones are missing from TCRdb's copy, which holds only in-frame ones; the method was immunoSEQ multiplex PCR. The profile shows approximately 50,000 clones, about 88% of them singletons. About this clone: The antigen is not known.

The source material was PBMCs, sampled from a glioma patient whose treatment included an IDH1 peptide vaccine. This TCR came from a woman in her thirties or forties with glioma. The chain is built from TRBV4-1 and TRBJ2-7, with 10 bases matching TRBD2. CDR3 protein: CASSQEMKLAGDSMTAGYEQYF. The CDR3 nucleotides are TGCGCCAGCAGCCAAGAGATGAAGCTAGCGGGAGATTCTATGACAGCTGGCTACGAGCAGTACTTC.